A selection of T cell receptor beta chains follows, all from one sample in a study of beta chain features in type 1 diabetes. The repertoire was sequenced with immunoSEQ multiplex PCR; TCRdb's copy has only in-frame clones and lacks some. Of about 660,000 clones listed, around 15% are singletons. Source material: naive CD4+ T cells from blood. These receptors were taken from a man aged 18 to 35 with type 1 diabetes. The CDR3 runs from the conserved cysteine through the conserved F or W. D genes are given only for firm matches.

D gene | J gene | V gene | CDR3 protein
TRBD1 | TRBJ1-4 | TRBV7-9 | CASSTGQGIYEKLFF
. | TRBJ1-2 | TRBV5-1 | CASSPSNNYGYTF
. | TRBJ1-2 | TRBV11-1 | CASSLGFYGYTF
. | TRBJ1-1 | TRBV5-4 | CASSLDQGPLGAFF
TRBD1 | TRBJ2-7 | TRBV29-1 | CSVRTGISYEQYF
TRBD1 | TRBJ1-1 | TRBV18 | CASSPLKELFTGEPRYTEAFF
. | TRBJ2-3 | TRBV7-2 | CASSLAFFSDTQYF
TRBD1 | TRBJ1-2 | TRBV30 | CAWITGQGRGYTF
. | TRBJ2-3 | TRBV2 | CASRAGTDTQYF
TRBD2 | TRBJ2-1 | TRBV18 | CASSLARQAGVKNEQFF
. | TRBJ1-1 | TRBV7-8 | CASSSIFSGRAFF
. | TRBJ2-7 | TRBV30 | CAWTGSSYEQYF
. | TRBJ1-2 | TRBV30 | CAWSPGTAFF
TRBD2 | TRBJ2-1 | TRBV4-1 | CASSQIGTSVYNEQFF
TRBD1 | TRBJ1-2 | TRBV18 | CASSPSGWYRDSLYGYTF
TRBD1 | TRBJ1-2 | TRBV25-1 | CASSVGTVRGYTF
TRBD1 | TRBJ2-1 | TRBV28 | CATLGQGASQFNEQFF
. | TRBJ2-1 | TRBV18 | CASSPPGAAEQFF
TRBD1 | TRBJ2-5 | TRBV6-5 | CAIRKGQEETQYF
TRBD2 | TRBJ2-1 | TRBV14 | CASSQDSGSTYNEQFF
TRBD2 | TRBJ2-1 | TRBV2 | CASSEVAGGRRNEQFF
. | TRBJ2-7 | TRBV29-1 | CSVEDLGDEQYF
. | TRBJ1-2 | TRBV19 | CASSSRAVYGYTF
. | TRBJ2-7 | TRBV19 | CASKLEDRFSNEQYF
TRBD1 | TRBJ1-3 | TRBV9 | CASSAGGRSSGNTIYF
TRBD1 | TRBJ2-7 | TRBV5-1 | CASSNGQVHEQYF
TRBD1 | TRBJ1-5 | TRBV29-1 | CSVGDSMVGQPQHF
. | TRBJ2-6 | TRBV6-5 | CASSVRFAGANVLTF
. | TRBJ2-7 | TRBV29-1 | CSGITGSSYEQYF
TRBD1 | TRBJ2-7 | TRBV11-2 | CASSLLVDRAHEQYF
. | TRBJ2-1 | TRBV14 | CASSQAFLDNEQFF
. | TRBJ2-7 | TRBV14 | CASSQPGTHEQYF
TRBD1 | TRBJ1-2 | TRBV5-1 | CASSAGQPNYGYTF
. | TRBJ2-3 | TRBV30 | CAWSSLRSIDTQYF
TRBD2 | TRBJ2-7 | TRBV10-3 | CASTSGETYEQYF
. | TRBJ1-2 | TRBV7-2 | CASSTYGSQNGYTF
TRBD1 | TRBJ1-2 | TRBV7-2 | CASRQGAAYGYTF
TRBD1 | TRBJ2-7 | TRBV27 | CASSPGGRSSYEQYF
TRBD2 | TRBJ2-2 | TRBV2 | CASSGRLAGTGELFF
. | TRBJ2-5 | TRBV5-6 | CASSVLQETQYF
TRBD1 | TRBJ2-5 | TRBV10-3 | CAISDRGLQETQYF
TRBD1 | TRBJ1-1 | TRBV7-2 | CASSSLWGQGDTEAFF
. | TRBJ2-1 | TRBV4-3 | CASSQFVNSPNEQFF
. | TRBJ2-5 | TRBV7-2 | CASSRGYQETQYF
. | TRBJ1-5 | TRBV27 | CASSLQLNQPQHF
. | TRBJ2-7 | TRBV30 | CAWDQGQEFYEQYF
. | TRBJ2-1 | TRBV30 | CAWSGLDEQFF
. | TRBJ2-2 | TRBV2 | CASKPSAGDGGELFF
. | TRBJ2-5 | TRBV7-2 | CASSLETQYF
. | TRBJ2-5 | TRBV19 | CASSIVSRAETQYF
. | TRBJ1-2 | TRBV20-1 | CSARDAGTHTF
TRBD2 | TRBJ2-7 | TRBV7-2 | CASSSWTSGGYEQYF
. | TRBJ1-4 | TRBV7-2 | CASSTYSQGNEKLFF
. | TRBJ1-6 | TRBV30 | CAWSVLAGSPLHF
TRBD1 | TRBJ2-1 | TRBV5-1 | CASSFIQGSAYNEQFF